This T cell receptor (beta chain) is drawn from a study of cytomegalovirus exposure and HLA in healthy donors. General observations from the study: Across HLA loci, a later analysis found differing TCR association rates, with DRB1 most and HLA-C fewest. Presence/absence analysis assumed near-uniform sequencing depth across donors.

The PCR contained 60 Vbeta and 13 Jbeta primers. In the original workflow: Some 11 million of the 80 million or so unique TCR beta chains counted in a later analysis were shared. Assay: immunoSEQ multiplex PCR; the TCRdb copy retains only in-frame clones and omits some. That table supplies the V and J calls and clone size; D and trimming were determined from the DNA. The profile shows about 140,000 clones, 80% of them singletons. The CDR3 sequence is 15 residues long. J gave up 2 bases and V 1 base, and 0 bases lay outside the gene matches. Per the germline V gene, CDR1 is SGHRS and CDR2 is YFSETQ. As concerns this clone: Its antigen is currently unknown.

The rearrangement uses TRBV5-1 and TRBJ2-1; 10 nucleotides line up with TRBD2. The sequence was obtained from a man aged 45-65 years in good health and CMV-seronegative. Sequenced sample: PBMCs. Here the CDR3 DNA reads TGCGCCAGCAGCTTGACTAGCGGGGCCTACAATGAGCAGTTCTTC. It specifies CASSLTSGAYNEQFF. The full variable domain, completed using reference TRBV5-1 and TRBJ2-1, is KAGVTQTPRYLIKTRGQQVTLSCSPISGHRSVSWYQQTPGQGLQFLFEYFSETQRNKGNFPGRFSGRQFSNSRSEMNVSTLELGDSALYLCASSLTSGAYNEQFFGPGTRLTVL.